The T cell receptor beta chain described here comes from a study of cytomegalovirus exposure and HLA in healthy donors. Both 60 Vbeta primers and 13 Jbeta primers went into the PCR. TCRdb's copy holds only in-frame clones and misses some; the assay was immunoSEQ multiplex PCR. The sample has fewer than 200,000 clones; around 80% are singletons. Germline CDR1 and CDR2: SGDLS and YYNGEE. The CDR3 has 15 amino acids. V lost 6 bases and J 5 bases, leaving 17 bases between the germline ends. The sample consisted of PBMCs. This TCR came from a human donor in good health. This chain joins TRBV9 and TRBJ2-2; weak D call: TRBD2 (7 bases). The CDR3 protein is CASNGGPFGTGELFF. In DNA, the CDR3 is TGTGCCAGCAACGGGGGGCCGTTTGGGACCGGGGAGCTGTTTTTT.